Listed below are T cell receptor beta chains from one sample, sequenced in a study of CD8+ T cells in alopecia areata. Some clones are missing from TCRdb's copy, which holds only in-frame ones; the method was immunoSEQ multiplex PCR. The sample records 95,000 to 120,000 clones, 45% to 60% being singletons. Source material: NKG2D-low CD8+ T cells sorted from blood. The receptors derive from a human donor with alopecia areata. Each CDR3 is given with its conserved first and last residue. A D gene is named only where the DNA matches it firmly. Expanded clones get a size class; other rows say once, few or many, or leave the size out.

>TRBJ2-1|TRBV5-1|NA|TRBD2
TGCGCCAGCAGCCAAATTAGCGGGAGGGTCTATAAGGATGAGCAGTTCTTC
CASSQISGRVYKDEQFF
>TRBJ2-7|TRBV28|few|TRBD1
TGTGCCAGCAGTACCCCCCTGGGACAGGCTCCCATTGACGAGCAGTACTTC
CASSTPLGQAPIDEQYF
>TRBJ2-7|TRBV7-9|NA|TRBD1
TGTGCCAGCAGCTTGGGGACAGGGGCCTACGAGCAGTACTTC
CASSLGTGAYEQYF
>TRBJ1-1|TRBV4-2|NA|NA
TGTGCCAGCAGCCTGGACACGTTGAACACTGAAGCTTTCTTT
CASSLDTLNTEAFF
>TRBJ2-3|TRBV27|few|NA
TGTGCCAGCAGTTTATCCCCGGGCACTAGGCACACAGATACGCAGTATTTT
CASSLSPGTRHTDTQYF
>TRBJ2-5|TRBV27|many|NA
TGTGCCAGCAGTTTAATGGCAGGGTCAGAGACCCAGTACTTC
CASSLMAGSETQYF
>TRBJ2-3|TRBV7-9|few|NA
TGTGCCAGCAGCGTCCCGGATTGGACAGATACGCAGTATTTT
CASSVPDWTDTQYF
>TRBJ2-1|TRBV27|NA|TRBD2
TGTGCCAGCGGACTAACGGGACTAGAGGATAATGAGCAGTTCTTC
CASGLTGLEDNEQFF
>TRBJ2-6|TRBV27|NA|NA
TGTGCCAGCAGTGGCCGGGACCGGAGCTCTGGGGCCAACGTCCTGACTTTC
CASSGRDRSSGANVLTF
>TRBJ2-3|TRBV6-6|NA|NA
TGTGCCAGCAAAGAGGGGGGAGATACGCAGTATTTT
CASKEGGDTQYF
>TRBJ2-1|TRBV29-1|NA|NA
TGCAGCGTTGTCGGCGGGATATTTGGTGAGCAGTTCTTC
CSVVGGIFGEQFF
>TRBJ2-7|TRBV4-1|NA|NA
TGCGCCAGCAGCCAGGCCTTCGGAGAGGCCTCCTACGAGCAGTACTTC
CASSQAFGEASYEQYF
>TRBJ2-7|TRBV27|NA|NA
TGTGCCAGCAGTTTGTTTATGGCGGGCGAGCAGTACTTC
CASSLFMAGEQYF
>TRBJ2-1|TRBV6-5|NA|NA
TGTGCCAGCAGAGCCACAGGGATCAATGAGCAGTTCTTC
CASRATGINEQFF
>TRBJ1-2|TRBV20-1|NA|NA
TGCAGTGCTACAAATGGCTACACCTTC
CSATNGYTF
>TRBJ1-1|TRBV5-1|few|TRBD1
TGCGCCAGCAGCCCTGGGGAGGGGGCGCGGACTGAAGCTTTCTTT
CASSPGEGARTEAFF
>TRBJ2-2|TRBV2|NA|NA
TGTGCCAGCAGTCACTCAAACACCGGGGAGCTGTTTTTT
CASSHSNTGELFF
>TRBJ2-1|TRBV4-1|NA|NA
TGCGCCAGCAGCCACGGGGTTATCAATGAGCAGTTCTTC
CASSHGVINEQFF
>TRBJ2-5|TRBV5-1|NA|NA
TGCGCCAGCAGTTCCAGGGGCGGGGAACCGGAGACCCAGTACTTC
CASSSRGGEPETQYF
>TRBJ2-1|TRBV2|once|TRBD2
TGTGCCAGCAGCCCTAGCGGGGGGGTCAATGAGCAGTTCTTC
CASSPSGGVNEQFF
>TRBJ1-2|TRBV2|NA|NA
TGTGCCGGGACGGGGGGCTCGGGAGGCTACACCTTC
CAGTGGSGGYTF
>TRBJ2-5|TRBV5-1|NA|NA
TGCGCCAGCAGCTTGGAAGGGCATTACCAAGAGACCCAGTACTTC
CASSLEGHYQETQYF
>TRBJ2-7|TRBV15|few|TRBD1
TGTGCCACCAGCAGCACCCAATCTTCGGGACAGTCTTCCGAGCAGTACTTC
CATSSTQSSGQSSEQYF
>TRBJ2-7|TRBV4-1|once|NA
TGCGCCAGCAGCCAAGAAGGTTCAGCTAGTAAGATGTACGAGCAGTACTTC
CASSQEGSASKMYEQYF
>TRBJ1-4|TRBV6-5|NA|NA
TGTGCCAGCGGGCATGGGGCGGCCCCCCTGTTTCTGTTTTTT
CASGHGAAPLFLFF
>TRBJ1-1|TRBV27|NA|NA
TGTGCCAGCAGTTTAAGGGGTACAGGATACACTGAAGCTTTCTTT
CASSLRGTGYTEAFF
>TRBJ2-1|TRBV7-9|NA|TRBD2
TGTGCCAGCAGCGATCGGGAGGAACCCTACAATGAGCAGTTCTTC
CASSDREEPYNEQFF
>TRBJ2-3|TRBV11-2|NA|NA
TGTGCCAGCAACTTGAGGCGGGACACAGATACGCAGTATTTT
CASNLRRDTDTQYF
>TRBJ2-1|TRBV5-4|NA|NA
TGTGCCAGCAGCGTGCAACCTAGCCGGTTGAACAATGAGCAGTTCTTC
CASSVQPSRLNNEQFF
>TRBJ2-5|TRBV7-9|many|NA
TGTGCCAGCAGCCCAGGCGAAGAGACCCAGTACTTC
CASSPGEETQYF
>TRBJ2-1|TRBV29-1|once|TRBD1
TGCAGCGTCGGAACCGGGACAGGGCCGAATGAGCAGTTCTTC
CSVGTGTGPNEQFF
>TRBJ2-7|TRBV7-9|NA|TRBD2
TGTGCCAGCAGCTTGTTAGCGGGAGGGCCAAAGGAGCAGTACTTC
CASSLLAGGPKEQYF
>TRBJ2-2|TRBV4-1|NA|NA
TGCGCCAGCAGCCAGATGGGGGACACCGGGGAGCTGTTTTTT
CASSQMGDTGELFF
>TRBJ2-2|TRBV5-6|NA|TRBD1
TGTGCCAGCAGCTTTAACAGGGGGTCCACCGGGGAGCTGTTTTTT
CASSFNRGSTGELFF
>TRBJ2-7|TRBV28|NA|NA
TGTGCCAGCAGTTTAGGGTCTCACTACGAGCAGTACTTC
CASSLGSHYEQYF
>TRBJ2-1|TRBV29-1|few|NA
TGCAGCGTTGAAGATCGCGGGGTCTACTACAATGAGCAGTTCTTC
CSVEDRGVYYNEQFF
>TRBJ2-7|TRBV16|once|NA
TGTGCCAGCAGCCAGCCAACTTACGAGCAGTACTTC
CASSQPTYEQYF
>TRBJ2-2|TRBV2|NA|NA
TGTGCCAGCAGTGAGCATTCCGGGGAGCTGTTTTTT
CASSEHSGELFF
>TRBJ2-7|TRBV7-9|NA|NA
TGTGCCAGCAGTCGAGGGGGTACAGAGCAGTACTTC
CASSRGGTEQYF
>TRBJ1-1|TRBV25-1|few|TRBD1
TGTGCCAGCAGTGCGGGACAGGGCTTCACTGAAGCTTTCTTT
CASSAGQGFTEAFF
>TRBJ1-1|TRBV13|NA|NA
TGTGCCAGCAGCTTACGAGGGGACAACACTGAAGCTTTCTTT
CASSLRGDNTEAFF
>TRBJ2-3|TRBV28|NA|NA
TGTGCCAGCACCCGGGACGGCGCTGGAGATACGCAGTATTTT
CASTRDGAGDTQYF
>TRBJ1-1|TRBV6-1|NA|NA
TGTGCCAGCAGTGCGCCTGAAGCTTTCTTT
CASSAPEAFF
>TRBJ2-2|TRBV9|few|NA
TGTGCCAGCAGGGACCGGGACCGGAGCACCGGGGAGCTGTTTTTT
CASRDRDRSTGELFF
>TRBJ2-7|TRBV5-6|NA|TRBD2
TGTGCCAGCAGCTTCAGACTAGCGGGAGTGGGGGAGCAGTACTTC
CASSFRLAGVGEQYF
>TRBJ1-2|TRBV28|NA|TRBD1
TGTGCCAGCAGTTTAGGCCGGGACAGATCCTATGGCTACACCTTC
CASSLGRDRSYGYTF
>TRBJ1-3|TRBV7-2|NA|TRBD1
TGTGCCAGCAGCTTAAACTTACAGGGGGTCTCTGGAAACACCATATATTTT
CASSLNLQGVSGNTIYF
>TRBJ2-7|TRBV7-8|few|NA
TGTGCCAGCAGCTTAAGCTCATCGTACGAGCAGTACTTC
CASSLSSSYEQYF
>TRBJ2-1|TRBV29-1|few|NA
TGCACCATAGGAGGACGGGGCACGAGGTTGAATGAGCAGTTCTTC
CTIGGRGTRLNEQFF
>TRBJ2-7|TRBV18|NA|TRBD1
TGTGCCAGCTCAGCTGACTGGACAGGGTCGGGGGAGCAGTACTTC
CASSADWTGSGEQYF
>TRBJ1-1|TRBV7-9|NA|NA
TGTGCCAGCAGCTTAGGGTCTCGATCTCACACTGAAGCTTTCTTT
CASSLGSRSHTEAFF
>TRBJ2-6|TRBV5-1|few|NA
TGCGCCAGCAGCTGGACCCAGGTACCCCGCTCTGGGGCCAACGTCCTGACTTTC
CASSWTQVPRSGANVLTF